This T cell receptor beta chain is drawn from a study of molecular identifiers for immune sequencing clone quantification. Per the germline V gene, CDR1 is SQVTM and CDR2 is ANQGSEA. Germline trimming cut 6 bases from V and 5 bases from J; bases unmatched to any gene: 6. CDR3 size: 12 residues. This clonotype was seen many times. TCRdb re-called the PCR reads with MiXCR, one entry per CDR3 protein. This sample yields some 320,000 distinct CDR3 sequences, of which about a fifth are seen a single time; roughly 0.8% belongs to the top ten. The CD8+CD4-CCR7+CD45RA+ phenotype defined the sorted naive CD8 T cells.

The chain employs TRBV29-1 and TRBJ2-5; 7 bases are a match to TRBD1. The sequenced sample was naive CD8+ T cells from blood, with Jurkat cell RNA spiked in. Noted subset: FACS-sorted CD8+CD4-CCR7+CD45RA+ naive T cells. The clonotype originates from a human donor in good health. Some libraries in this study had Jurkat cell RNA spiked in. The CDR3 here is CSVDTGEETQYF. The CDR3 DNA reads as TGCAGCGTAGACACAGGGGAGGAGACCCAGTACTTC.